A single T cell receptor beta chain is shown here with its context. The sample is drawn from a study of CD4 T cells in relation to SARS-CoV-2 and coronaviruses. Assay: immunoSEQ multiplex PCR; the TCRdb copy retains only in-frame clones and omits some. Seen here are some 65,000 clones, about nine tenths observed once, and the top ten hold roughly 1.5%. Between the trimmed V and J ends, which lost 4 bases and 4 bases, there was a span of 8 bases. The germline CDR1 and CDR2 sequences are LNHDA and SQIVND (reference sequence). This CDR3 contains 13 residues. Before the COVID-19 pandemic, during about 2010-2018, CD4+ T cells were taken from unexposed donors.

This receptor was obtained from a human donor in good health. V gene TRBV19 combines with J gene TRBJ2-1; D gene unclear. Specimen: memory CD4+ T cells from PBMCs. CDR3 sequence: CASSNGGYNEQFF. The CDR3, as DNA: TGTGCCAGTAGTAATGGTGGATACAATGAGCAGTTCTTC.